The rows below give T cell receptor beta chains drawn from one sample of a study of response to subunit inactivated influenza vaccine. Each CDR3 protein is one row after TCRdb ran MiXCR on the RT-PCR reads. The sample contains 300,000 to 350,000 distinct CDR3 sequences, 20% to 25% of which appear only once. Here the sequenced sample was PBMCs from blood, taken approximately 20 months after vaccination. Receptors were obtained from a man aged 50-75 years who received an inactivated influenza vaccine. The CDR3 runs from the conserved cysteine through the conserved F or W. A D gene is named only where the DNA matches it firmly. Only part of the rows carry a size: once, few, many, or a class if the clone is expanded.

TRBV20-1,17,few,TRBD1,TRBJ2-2,CSARDLRTGGNTGELFF,TGCAGTGCTAGAGATCTAAGGACAGGGGGTAACACCGGGGAGCTGTTTTTT
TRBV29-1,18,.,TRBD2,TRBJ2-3,CSVNGLAGVRGSTDTQYF,TGCAGCGTTAACGGACTAGCGGGAGTTCGAGGATCCACAGATACGCAGTATTTT
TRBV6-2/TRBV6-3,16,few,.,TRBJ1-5,CASSYSRGESNQPQHF,TGTGCCAGCAGTTACTCGAGGGGGGAGAGCAATCAGCCCCAGCATTTT
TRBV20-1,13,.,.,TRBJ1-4,CSAMGHANEKLFF,TGCAGTGCCATGGGTCACGCCAATGAAAAACTGTTTTTT
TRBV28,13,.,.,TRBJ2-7,CAIGGPRSYEQYF,TGTGCCATTGGGGGACCTCGCTCCTACGAGCAGTACTTC
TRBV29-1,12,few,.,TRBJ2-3,CSVGQHTDTQYF,TGCAGCGTAGGACAGCACACAGATACGCAGTATTTT
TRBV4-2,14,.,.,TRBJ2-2,CASSQVTGAGELFF,TGTGCCAGCAGCCAAGTGACTGGGGCCGGGGAGCTGTTTTTT
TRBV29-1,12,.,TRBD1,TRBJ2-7,CSVVGQVYEQYF,TGCAGCGTCGTAGGACAGGTTTACGAGCAGTACTTC
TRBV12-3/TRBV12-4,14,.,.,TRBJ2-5,CASRGQTNQETQYF,TGTGCCAGCAGGGGCCAGACCAACCAAGAGACCCAGTACTTC
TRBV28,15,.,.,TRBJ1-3,CASRGTGTSGNTIYF,TGTGCCAGCAGGGGCACAGGGACCTCTGGAAACACCATATATTTT
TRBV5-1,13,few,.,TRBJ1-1,CASSLNGGTEAFF,TGCGCCAGCAGCTTGAACGGCGGAACTGAAGCTTTCTTT
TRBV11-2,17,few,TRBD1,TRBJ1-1,CASSLARTGEFYTEAFF,TGTGCCAGCAGCTTAGCAAGGACAGGAGAATTCTACACTGAAGCTTTCTTT
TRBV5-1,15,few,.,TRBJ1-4,CASSFRTAQNEKLFF,TGCGCCAGCAGCTTCCGGACAGCCCAGAATGAAAAACTGTTTTTT
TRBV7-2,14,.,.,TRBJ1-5,CASSLTAGDQPQHF,TGTGCCAGCAGCTTAACGGCAGGGGACCAGCCCCAGCATTTT
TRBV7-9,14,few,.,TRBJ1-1,CASSLGDTNTEAFF,TGTGCCAGCAGCTTAGGAGATACGAACACTGAAGCTTTCTTT
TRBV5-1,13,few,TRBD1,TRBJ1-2,CASSWGTGEGYTF,TGCGCCAGCAGCTGGGGGACAGGGGAAGGCTACACCTTC
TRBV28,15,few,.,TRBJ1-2,CASSSYLGDIYGYTF,TGTGCCAGCAGTTCCTATCTGGGAGACATCTATGGCTACACCTTC
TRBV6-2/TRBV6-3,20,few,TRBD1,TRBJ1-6,CASSYGTGGLIGSYNSPLHF,TGTGCCAGCAGTTACGGAACAGGGGGCTTAATAGGCTCCTATAATTCACCCCTCCACTTT
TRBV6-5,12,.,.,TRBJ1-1,CASSYLTGEAFF,TGTGCCAGCAGTTATTTGACAGGTGAAGCTTTCTTT
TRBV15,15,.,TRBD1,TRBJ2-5,CATSRGTGGQETQYF,TGTGCCACCAGCAGAGGGACAGGGGGTCAAGAGACCCAGTACTTC
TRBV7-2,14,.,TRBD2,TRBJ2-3,CASSFIGLADTQYF,TGTGCCAGCAGCTTCATTGGACTAGCGGATACGCAGTATTTT
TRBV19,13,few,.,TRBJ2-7,CASSLDLTYEQYF,TGTGCCAGTAGTTTGGACTTGACCTACGAGCAGTACTTC
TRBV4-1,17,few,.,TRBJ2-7,CASSHSPTVKSSYEQYF,TGCGCCAGCAGCCACTCGCCGACAGTCAAGAGCTCCTACGAGCAGTACTTC
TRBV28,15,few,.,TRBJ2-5,CASSFPGTSMETQYF,TGTGCCAGCAGTTTCCCCGGGACCTCGATGGAGACCCAGTACTTC
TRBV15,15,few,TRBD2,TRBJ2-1,CATSGGLAGINEQFF,TGTGCCACCAGCGGCGGACTAGCGGGGATCAATGAGCAGTTCTTC
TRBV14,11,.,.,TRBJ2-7,CASSIAGEQYF,TGTGCCAGCAGCATCGCGGGGGAGCAGTACTTC
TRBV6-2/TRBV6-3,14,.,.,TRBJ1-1,CASSPPDPMGKAFF,TGTGCCAGCAGCCCCCCGGACCCAATGGGGAAAGCTTTCTTT
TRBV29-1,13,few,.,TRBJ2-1,CSVPSGSYNEQFF,TGCAGCGTTCCCAGCGGGTCTTACAATGAGCAGTTCTTC
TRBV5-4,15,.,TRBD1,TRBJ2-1,CASSRTGYSYNEQFF,TGTGCCAGCAGCAGGACAGGGTACTCCTACAATGAGCAGTTCTTC
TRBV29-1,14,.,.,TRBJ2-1,CSVGPVLTGNEQFF,TGCAGCGTTGGTCCGGTCCTGACAGGCAATGAGCAGTTCTTC
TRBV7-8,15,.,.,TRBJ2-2,CASSRTTSNTGELFF,TGTGCCAGCAGCCGGACAACATCGAACACCGGGGAGCTGTTTTTT
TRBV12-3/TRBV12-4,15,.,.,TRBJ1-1,CASSSTWTVNTEAFF,TGTGCCAGCAGTTCAACCTGGACTGTGAACACTGAAGCTTTCTTT
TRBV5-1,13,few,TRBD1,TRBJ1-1,CASKRGPETEAFF,TGCGCCAGCAAGAGGGGGCCTGAGACTGAAGCTTTCTTT
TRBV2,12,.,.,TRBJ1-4,CATGRTNEKLFF,TGTGCCACAGGACGGACTAATGAAAAACTGTTTTTT
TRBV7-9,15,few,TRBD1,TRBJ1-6,CASSFVGTAYSPLHF,TGTGCCAGCAGCTTCGTCGGGACAGCCTATTCACCCCTCCACTTT
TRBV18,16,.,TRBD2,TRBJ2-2,CASSPPASGYTGELFF,TGTGCCAGCTCACCACCGGCTAGCGGCTACACCGGGGAGCTGTTTTTT
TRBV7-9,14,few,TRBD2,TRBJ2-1,CASSLLAGTNEQFF,TGTGCCAGCAGCTTACTAGCGGGGACCAATGAGCAGTTCTTC
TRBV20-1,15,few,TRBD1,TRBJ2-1,CSASPTGGAYNEQFF,TGCAGTGCTAGTCCTACAGGGGGCGCCTACAATGAGCAGTTCTTC
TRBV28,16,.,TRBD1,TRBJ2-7,CASSFLTGGQIYEQYF,TGTGCCAGCAGTTTCCTCACAGGGGGGCAAATTTACGAGCAGTACTTC
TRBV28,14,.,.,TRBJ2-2,CASSLFENTGELFF,TGTGCCAGCAGTTTATTTGAGAACACCGGGGAGCTGTTTTTT